A selection of T cell receptor beta chains follows, all from one sample in a study of OX40 agonist ivuxolimab in advanced cancers. The repertoire was sequenced with immunoSEQ multiplex PCR; TCRdb's copy has only in-frame clones and lacks some. The table lists 90,000 to 120,000 clones, about 91% of them singletons. Sequenced material: CD4+ or CD8+ T cells sorted from blood, taken in a trial of the OX40 agonist ivuxolimab. The receptors originated from an adult with an advanced solid tumor such as melanoma, head and neck, liver or kidney cancer. Both conserved end residues are part of each CDR3. Fields, in order: clone size, V gene, D gene, J gene, CDR3 protein, CDR3 DNA. D genes are given only for firm matches. A clone size is listed for some rows: how often the clone was seen (once, few, many), or a class if it is expanded.

abundance: NA
v_gene: TRBV5-4
d_gene: NA
j_gene: TRBJ1-1
CDR3aa: CASSPLAELETFF
CDR3nt: TGTGCCAGCAGCCCCCTGGCGGAGCTAGAAACTTTCTTT

abundance: NA
v_gene: TRBV6-6
d_gene: TRBD1
j_gene: TRBJ1-1
CDR3aa: CASSRQGAGSEAFF
CDR3nt: TGTGCCAGCAGCCGACAGGGGGCTGGGTCTGAAGCTTTCTTT

abundance: once
v_gene: TRBV5-1
d_gene: NA
j_gene: TRBJ2-7
CDR3aa: CASSRDRRENEQYF
CDR3nt: TGCGCCAGCAGCCGGGACCGCCGGGAAAACGAGCAGTACTTC

abundance: NA
v_gene: TRBV2
d_gene: TRBD1
j_gene: TRBJ2-1
CDR3aa: CASSPRTGSSYNEQFF
CDR3nt: TGTGCCAGCAGTCCCAGGACAGGCAGCTCCTACAATGAGCAGTTCTTC

abundance: NA
v_gene: TRBV18
d_gene: NA
j_gene: TRBJ2-7
CDR3aa: CASSSLQVLPYEQYF
CDR3nt: TGTGCCAGCTCATCACTACAGGTCCTCCCCTACGAGCAGTACTTC

abundance: NA
v_gene: TRBV5-1
d_gene: TRBD1
j_gene: TRBJ2-5
CDR3aa: CASSMTGGETQYF
CDR3nt: TGCGCCAGCAGCATGACAGGGGGGGAGACCCAGTACTTC

abundance: once
v_gene: TRBV18
d_gene: NA
j_gene: TRBJ2-7
CDR3aa: CASSRGTGANHYEQYF
CDR3nt: TGTGCCAGCTCCCGGGGGACGGGCGCCAACCATTACGAGCAGTACTTC

abundance: NA
v_gene: TRBV19
d_gene: TRBD2
j_gene: TRBJ2-1
CDR3aa: CASSPGFTGLAGLDEQFF
CDR3nt: TGTGCCAGTAGTCCAGGGTTTACGGGACTAGCGGGATTGGATGAGCAGTTCTTC

abundance: NA
v_gene: TRBV27
d_gene: NA
j_gene: TRBJ1-1
CDR3aa: CASSSTHLVTEAFF
CDR3nt: TGTGCCAGCAGTTCGACTCACTTGGTCACTGAAGCTTTCTTT

abundance: NA
v_gene: TRBV28
d_gene: TRBD2
j_gene: TRBJ2-1
CDR3aa: CASTPGALAESYNEQFF
CDR3nt: TGTGCCAGCACCCCCGGAGCCCTAGCGGAATCCTACAATGAGCAGTTCTTC

abundance: NA
v_gene: TRBV4-3
d_gene: TRBD2
j_gene: TRBJ2-1
CDR3aa: CASSLTASGRSYNEQFF
CDR3nt: TGCGCCAGCAGCCTTACAGCCAGCGGGAGGTCCTACAATGAGCAGTTCTTC

abundance: NA
v_gene: TRBV5-4
d_gene: NA
j_gene: TRBJ2-4
CDR3aa: CASSFRQGLAKNIQYF
CDR3nt: TGTGCCAGCAGCTTCCGGCAGGGCCTAGCCAAAAACATTCAGTACTTC

abundance: few
v_gene: TRBV19
d_gene: TRBD1
j_gene: TRBJ1-5
CDR3aa: CASTQTGAVGQPQHF
CDR3nt: TGTGCCAGTACCCAGACAGGGGCGGTTGGTCAGCCCCAGCATTTT

abundance: NA
v_gene: TRBV6-5
d_gene: TRBD2
j_gene: TRBJ2-2
CDR3aa: CASGTSGTGELFF
CDR3nt: TGTGCCAGCGGGACTAGCGGGACCGGGGAGCTGTTTTTT

abundance: NA
v_gene: TRBV5-6
d_gene: NA
j_gene: TRBJ2-1
CDR3aa: CASSGVTFGSPQGGNEQFF
CDR3nt: TGTGCCAGCAGCGGTGTCACCTTCGGGAGCCCTCAGGGGGGCAATGAGCAGTTCTTC

abundance: NA
v_gene: TRBV7-8
d_gene: NA
j_gene: TRBJ1-3
CDR3aa: CASSPGLSSGNTIYF
CDR3nt: TGTGCCAGCAGCCCAGGGCTTTCCTCTGGAAACACCATATATTTT

abundance: NA
v_gene: TRBV28
d_gene: NA
j_gene: TRBJ2-4
CDR3aa: CASSTTGTLAKNIQYF
CDR3nt: TGTGCCAGCAGTACGACCGGGACCTTAGCCAAAAACATTCAGTACTTC

abundance: NA
v_gene: TRBV7-9
d_gene: NA
j_gene: TRBJ1-2
CDR3aa: CASSFGWDLARNGYTF
CDR3nt: TGTGCCAGCAGCTTTGGGTGGGATCTTGCGAGAAATGGCTACACCTTC

abundance: NA
v_gene: TRBV6-5
d_gene: NA
j_gene: TRBJ1-2
CDR3aa: CASRLQTNNYGYTF
CDR3nt: TGTGCCAGCCGATTACAGACCAATAACTATGGCTACACCTTC

abundance: NA
v_gene: TRBV5-6
d_gene: TRBD1
j_gene: TRBJ1-1
CDR3aa: CASSLGQGVGNTEAFF
CDR3nt: TGTGCCAGCAGCTTGGGACAGGGGGTGGGGAACACTGAAGCTTTCTTT

abundance: NA
v_gene: TRBV6-1
d_gene: NA
j_gene: TRBJ2-5
CDR3aa: CASSRTSPPPETQYF
CDR3nt: TGTGCCAGCAGCCGAACGTCACCCCCGCCGGAGACCCAGTACTTC

abundance: NA
v_gene: TRBV6-1
d_gene: TRBD2
j_gene: TRBJ2-7
CDR3aa: CASSRDGGEVYEQYF
CDR3nt: TGTGCCAGCAGCCGGGACGGGGGGGAAGTATACGAGCAGTACTTC

abundance: NA
v_gene: TRBV27
d_gene: NA
j_gene: TRBJ2-3
CDR3aa: CASTDPFTTDTQYF
CDR3nt: TGTGCCAGCACCGACCCTTTTACCACAGATACGCAGTATTTT

abundance: NA
v_gene: TRBV18
d_gene: TRBD2
j_gene: TRBJ2-3
CDR3aa: CASSPPGLAGGGTDTQYF
CDR3nt: TGTGCCAGCTCACCCCCGGGACTAGCGGGAGGTGGCACAGATACGCAGTATTTT

abundance: NA
v_gene: TRBV6-5
d_gene: NA
j_gene: TRBJ1-2
CDR3aa: CASSYSKGGANYGYTF
CDR3nt: TGTGCCAGCAGTTACTCGAAGGGGGGAGCTAACTATGGCTACACCTTC

abundance: NA
v_gene: TRBV9
d_gene: NA
j_gene: TRBJ2-1
CDR3aa: CASSLEWGYNEQFF
CDR3nt: TGTGCCAGCAGTCTGGAGTGGGGGTACAATGAGCAGTTCTTC

abundance: NA
v_gene: TRBV28
d_gene: NA
j_gene: TRBJ1-1
CDR3aa: CASTPHGNTEAFF
CDR3nt: TGTGCCAGCACCCCTCACGGGAACACTGAAGCTTTCTTT

abundance: once
v_gene: TRBV9
d_gene: NA
j_gene: TRBJ1-4
CDR3aa: CASSPRSGGEKLFF
CDR3nt: TGTGCCAGCAGCCCGAGGTCCGGAGGGGAAAAACTGTTTTTT

abundance: NA
v_gene: TRBV4-3
d_gene: NA
j_gene: TRBJ2-3
CDR3aa: CASSQEGGTEGADTQYF
CDR3nt: TGCGCCAGCAGCCAAGAGGGGGGGACAGAGGGGGCCGATACGCAGTATTTT

abundance: NA
v_gene: TRBV19
d_gene: TRBD1
j_gene: TRBJ2-3
CDR3aa: CASSIRGQSTDTQYF
CDR3nt: TGTGCCAGTAGTATAAGGGGGCAAAGCACAGATACGCAGTATTTT

abundance: NA
v_gene: TRBV30
d_gene: NA
j_gene: TRBJ1-5
CDR3aa: CAWSVLGQQNQPQHF
CDR3nt: TGTGCCTGGAGTGTACTGGGACAACAAAATCAGCCCCAGCATTTT

abundance: NA
v_gene: TRBV19
d_gene: TRBD2
j_gene: TRBJ2-7
CDR3aa: CASSRGLAGGYEQYF
CDR3nt: TGTGCCAGTTCTAGGGGACTAGCGGGGGGCTACGAGCAGTACTTC

abundance: NA
v_gene: TRBV5-4
d_gene: TRBD2
j_gene: TRBJ2-3
CDR3aa: CASSLGSGSTDTQYF
CDR3nt: TGTGCCAGCAGCCTGGGTAGCGGGAGCACAGATACGCAGTATTTT

abundance: NA
v_gene: TRBV7-2
d_gene: NA
j_gene: TRBJ1-1
CDR3aa: CASSQRGGYTEAFF
CDR3nt: TGTGCCAGCAGCCAAAGGGGTGGTTACACTGAAGCTTTCTTT

abundance: NA
v_gene: TRBV29-1
d_gene: TRBD1
j_gene: TRBJ1-1
CDR3aa: CSVTGTGNTEAFF
CDR3nt: TGCAGCGTGACCGGGACAGGGAACACTGAAGCTTTCTTT

abundance: NA
v_gene: TRBV20-1
d_gene: NA
j_gene: TRBJ2-5
CDR3aa: CSVWGRETQYF
CDR3nt: TGCAGTGTATGGGGGAGGGAGACCCAGTACTTC

abundance: once
v_gene: TRBV18
d_gene: TRBD1
j_gene: TRBJ1-2
CDR3aa: CASSRQGDVSSYTF
CDR3nt: TGTGCCAGCTCACGGCAGGGGGACGTTAGTAGCTACACCTTC

abundance: NA
v_gene: TRBV5-4
d_gene: NA
j_gene: TRBJ2-2
CDR3aa: CASSTPTGLAIAGELFF
CDR3nt: TGTGCCAGCAGCACCCCAACAGGGCTAGCAATCGCCGGGGAGCTGTTTTTT

abundance: NA
v_gene: TRBV11-2
d_gene: NA
j_gene: TRBJ2-5
CDR3aa: CAGGSVREETQYF
CDR3nt: TGTGCCGGGGGCTCAGTTCGGGAAGAGACCCAGTACTTC

abundance: NA
v_gene: TRBV10-3
d_gene: NA
j_gene: TRBJ2-7
CDR3aa: CAISTGTSSYEQYF
CDR3nt: TGTGCCATCAGTACCGGGACATCGTCCTACGAGCAGTACTTC

abundance: few
v_gene: TRBV18
d_gene: TRBD1
j_gene: TRBJ2-6
CDR3aa: CASSPTGGIGANVLTF
CDR3nt: TGTGCCAGCTCACCAACAGGGGGCATTGGGGCCAACGTCCTGACTTTC

abundance: NA
v_gene: TRBV28
d_gene: NA
j_gene: TRBJ1-1
CDR3aa: CASNLLLAGAPEAFF
CDR3nt: TGTGCCAGCAACCTACTACTAGCGGGGGCTCCTGAAGCTTTCTTT

abundance: NA
v_gene: TRBV12-5
d_gene: NA
j_gene: TRBJ1-3
CDR3aa: CASGLGVSLSGNTIYF
CDR3nt: TGTGCTAGTGGTTTGGGGGTCAGCCTCTCGGGAAACACCATATATTTT

abundance: NA
v_gene: TRBV5-4
d_gene: TRBD2
j_gene: TRBJ2-2
CDR3aa: CASSRGLAGTGELFF
CDR3nt: TGTGCCAGCAGCAGGGGACTAGCGGGAACCGGGGAGCTGTTTTTT

abundance: NA
v_gene: TRBV9
d_gene: NA
j_gene: TRBJ1-4
CDR3aa: CASNRNPNEKLFF
CDR3nt: TGTGCCAGCAATCGAAATCCTAATGAAAAACTGTTTTTT

abundance: NA
v_gene: TRBV5-1
d_gene: NA
j_gene: TRBJ1-3
CDR3aa: CASSLGGLGNTIYF
CDR3nt: TGCGCCAGCAGTCTGGGAGGGCTTGGAAACACCATATATTTT

abundance: NA
v_gene: TRBV5-6
d_gene: NA
j_gene: TRBJ2-7
CDR3aa: CASSSSYEQYF
CDR3nt: TGTGCCAGCAGTTCCTCCTACGAGCAGTACTTC

abundance: NA
v_gene: TRBV27
d_gene: NA
j_gene: TRBJ1-3
CDR3aa: CASSLSTPSGNTIYF
CDR3nt: TGTGCCAGCAGTTTATCGACGCCCTCTGGAAACACCATATATTTT

abundance: once
v_gene: TRBV4-1
d_gene: TRBD1
j_gene: TRBJ1-3
CDR3aa: CASSRRGQGTGNTIYF
CDR3nt: TGCGCCAGCAGCCGACGGGGACAGGGGACTGGAAACACCATATATTTT

abundance: NA
v_gene: TRBV11-2
d_gene: TRBD1
j_gene: TRBJ1-3
CDR3aa: CASSPGQGDLFSGNTIYF
CDR3nt: TGTGCCAGCAGCCCTGGACAGGGCGACCTCTTCTCTGGAAACACCATATATTTT

abundance: NA
v_gene: TRBV5-6
d_gene: NA
j_gene: TRBJ1-4
CDR3aa: CASSLLFPTDSNEKLFF
CDR3nt: TGTGCCAGCAGCCTGCTATTTCCGACAGACTCTAACGAAAAACTGTTTTTT

abundance: NA
v_gene: TRBV6-5
d_gene: TRBD1
j_gene: TRBJ2-7
CDR3aa: CASSRGGQGYEQYF
CDR3nt: TGTGCCAGCAGTCGAGGCGGACAGGGCTACGAGCAGTACTTC

abundance: NA
v_gene: TRBV6-1
d_gene: NA
j_gene: TRBJ1-2
CDR3aa: CASNRASTNYGYTF
CDR3nt: TGTGCCAGCAATCGGGCCTCTACTAACTATGGCTACACCTTC

abundance: NA
v_gene: TRBV19
d_gene: TRBD1
j_gene: TRBJ2-2
CDR3aa: CASSIVAGGRGANTGELFF
CDR3nt: TGTGCCAGTAGTATAGTGGCAGGGGGAAGAGGAGCGAACACCGGGGAGCTGTTTTTT

abundance: NA
v_gene: TRBV4-3
d_gene: NA
j_gene: TRBJ2-7
CDR3aa: CASSHRTGVGEQYF
CDR3nt: TGCGCCAGCAGCCACCGAACGGGAGTAGGCGAGCAGTACTTC